These T cell receptor beta chains were read from a single sample in a study of blood T cell repertoires in COVID-19. Only in-frame clones appear in the TCRdb table, and some are missing; sequencing was by immunoSEQ multiplex PCR. This table has some 51,000 clones, roughly 90% appearing once. Sequenced input: peripheral blood. These TCRs come from a man aged 50-60 years with acute or convalescent COVID-19. The conserved cysteine and the conserved F or W are not part of the CDR3 here. The D gene is left open where the match is weak.

ASGEEDQNTEAF,TRBJ1-1,TRBV4-2,.
ASSKLAGATGELF,TRBJ2-2,TRBV6-5,TRBD2
ATSRAKTGSGTTNEKLF,TRBJ1-4,TRBV15,TRBD1
SVYQGVDTIY,TRBJ1-3,TRBV29-1,TRBD1
ASSRVPDSSGNTIY,TRBJ1-3,TRBV7-2,.
ASSQSGGSNEKLF,TRBJ1-4,TRBV4-1,.
ASTEGFASSYNSPLH,TRBJ1-6,TRBV19,.
ASSQATGVLAKNIQY,TRBJ2-4,TRBV3-1/TRBV3-2,.
ASSLGVLYGYT,TRBJ1-2,TRBV12-3/TRBV12-4,.
ASSLAGGSTDTQY,TRBJ2-3,TRBV5-1,.
ASSLHRGKFDNEQF,TRBJ2-1,TRBV3-1/TRBV3-2,TRBD1
ASSLQGNTIY,TRBJ1-3,TRBV5-1,.
ASSRGGQGAGNTIY,TRBJ1-3,TRBV5-1,TRBD1
ASSEVYREHTGELF,TRBJ2-2,TRBV2,.
ASGDRGNGYT,TRBJ1-2,TRBV2,TRBD1
SASPGSSSGNQPQH,TRBJ1-5,TRBV20-1,.
ASSYAEGNTEAF,TRBJ1-1,TRBV6-6,.
ASSGVTDTQY,TRBJ2-3,TRBV27,.
ASSPRPNTEAF,TRBJ1-1,TRBV12-3/TRBV12-4,.
ATSTGQGSSGANVLT,TRBJ2-6,TRBV15,TRBD1
ASRKLAENTEAF,TRBJ1-1,TRBV2,.
ASSPGTEETQY,TRBJ2-5,TRBV12-3/TRBV12-4,TRBD1
ASSKTRGWRGMNTEAF,TRBJ1-1,TRBV19,TRBD1
ASSPQQGLYGYT,TRBJ1-2,TRBV19,TRBD1
ALKKGAQTGELF,TRBJ2-2,TRBV30,TRBD1
ASSDVHSASSYEQY,TRBJ2-7,TRBV25-1,.
ASSFAPGQGDTDTQY,TRBJ2-3,TRBV7-9,TRBD1
AWSTSYEQY,TRBJ2-7,TRBV30,.
ASSPSPGGAPEAF,TRBJ1-1,TRBV3-1/TRBV3-2,.
AWSQTGTGFFQQF,TRBJ2-1,TRBV30,TRBD1
ASSLSGVADTQY,TRBJ2-3,TRBV5-8,.
AWSVASGGQY,TRBJ2-7,TRBV30,TRBD2
ASSPAGQGRETQY,TRBJ2-5,TRBV5-1,TRBD1
ASSSSGGMYEQY,TRBJ2-7,TRBV5-1,TRBD1
ASSPRFLNTGELF,TRBJ2-2,TRBV28,.
ASSAGTASGNTIY,TRBJ1-3,TRBV9,TRBD1
ASSLDRVNNSPLH,TRBJ1-6,TRBV5-1,.
ASRIAVTSTDTQY,TRBJ2-3,TRBV11-2,.
ASSQSIPRGWPNEQF,TRBJ2-1,TRBV23-1,TRBD1
ATGVTGPYEQF,TRBJ2-1,TRBV27,.
ASSLDLRGNQPQH,TRBJ1-5,TRBV5-8,.
ASSPNLGVGNEQF,TRBJ2-1,TRBV7-2,.
ASSAQGGETQY,TRBJ2-5,TRBV9,TRBD1
ASSQRGTADHGYT,TRBJ1-2,TRBV3-1/TRBV3-2,TRBD1
ASSSNRNEKLF,TRBJ1-4,TRBV6-6,.
ASSFPGQGNEKLF,TRBJ1-4,TRBV6-6,TRBD1
ASSSLAPHEQY,TRBJ2-7,TRBV28,.
ASSHPPYTTGPKIGNTIY,TRBJ1-3,TRBV3-1/TRBV3-2,TRBD1
ASSLLPQGLGGELF,TRBJ2-2,TRBV28,.
AWKLPQKGQNYGYT,TRBJ1-2,TRBV30,TRBD1
ASSASTGGREQY,TRBJ2-7,TRBV5-1,TRBD1
ASSLGGARGNTEAF,TRBJ1-1,TRBV6-5,.
ASSQRPDRENTEAF,TRBJ1-1,TRBV14,.
SASFIGQGNGYT,TRBJ1-2,TRBV20-1,TRBD1